The T cell receptor beta chain under discussion was sequenced for a study of control samples from healthy donors and cancer patients. Sequencing was performed with immunoSEQ multiplex PCR; in TCRdb, only in-frame clones are kept and a portion is missing. Seen here are around 180,000 clones, about 91% observed once, and the top ten hold around 5.1%. Germline values: CDR1 MDHEN, CDR2 SYDVKM. This CDR3 is built from 14 residues. Trimming removed 6 bases from V and 3 bases from J, with 14 bases in between. The chain uses TRBV28 and TRBJ1-2, with D possibly TRBD1 on 6 matching bases. Sequenced sample: blood. The TCR sequence derives from a woman between 25 and 40 years old in good health. CDR3 loop: CASSIPGAHYGYTF. CDR3 DNA: TGTGCCAGCAGCATACCGGGGGCACACTATGGCTACACCTTC.